The 17 T cell receptor beta chains given below trace back to one sample, sequenced in a study of blood T cell repertoires in COVID-19. TCRdb's table, derived via immunoSEQ multiplex PCR, lists solely in-frame clones and lacks some. The data contain around 150,000 clones, roughly 85% of them singletons. The sequencing sample was made of peripheral blood. Source of these receptors: a man aged 65-85 years with acute or convalescent COVID-19.

V usage is TRBV15 and J usage is TRBJ2-7, with 7 bases lining up with TRBD2. The germline V gene encodes CDR1 LNHNV and CDR2 YYDKDF (reference sequence). The junction had 7 bases not matched to a gene; V was cut back by 6 bases and J by 5 bases. This CDR3 comprises 13 residues. The CDR3 bases are TGTGCCACCAGTCTCCGACTAGCCCACGAGCAGTACTTC. Protein: CATSLRLAHEQYF.

The chain employs TRBV19 and TRBJ2-5, with 10 bases fitting TRBD1. J gave up 5 bases and V 3 bases, and 6 bases lay outside the gene matches. The CDR3 runs 15 residues. Per germline, CDR1 LNHDA and CDR2 SQIVND (reference sequence). CDR3 in DNA: TGTGCCAGTAGTATGGGACAGGGGAACAGGGAGACCCAGTACTTC. This codes for CASSMGQGNRETQYF.

J is TRBJ1-3 and V is TRBV5-6; the D is unclear. V dropped 0 bases and J dropped 0 bases, with 7 bases sitting between them. The germline V gene has CDR1 SGHDT and CDR2 YYEEEE. The CDR3 length is 15 residues. The CDR3 bases are TGTGCCAGCAGCTTGGGAGGGAGCTCTGGAAACACCATATATTTT. Translating gives CASSLGGSSGNTIYF.

V gene TRBV7-2 combines with J gene TRBJ1-1, with 8 bases that match TRBD1. The CDR3 runs to 14 residues. The trim removed 5 bases at V and 7 bases at J, leaving 9 bases unmatched. Germline lookup yields CDR1 SGHTA and CDR2 FQGNSA. This CDR3 is CASSPRTGTFEAFF. The CDR3, as DNA: TGTGCCAGCAGCCCGAGGACAGGGACTTTTGAAGCTTTCTTT.

The chain has TRBV9 and TRBJ1-2; a possible D gene is TRBD1 (5 bases). Deletions cut 3 bases from V and 7 bases from J, with 16 bases between. Germline CDR1 and CDR2: SGDLS and YYNGEE. The CDR3 is 14 residues long. The CDR3 coding sequence is TGTGCCAGCAGCGCAACCAGGGTTGGCGGTGGCTACACCTTC. Translating it yields CASSATRVGGGYTF. The full variable domain, with the rest looked up from reference TRBV9 and TRBJ1-2, is DSGVTQTPKHLITATGQRVTLRCSPRSGDLSVYWYQQSLDQGLQFLIQYYNGEERAKGNILERFSAQQFPDLHSELNLSSLELGDSALYFCASSATRVGGGYTFGSGTRLTVV.

This chain joins TRBV27 and TRBJ1-1; 7 nucleotides agree with TRBD1. The junction had 4 bases not matched to a gene; V was cut back by 10 bases and J by 2 bases. Germline lookup yields CDR1 MNHEY and CDR2 SMNVEV (reference sequence). The CDR3 runs to 12 residues. DNA for the CDR3: TGTGCCACCGGGACAGCTAACACTGAAGCTTTCTTT. It specifies CATGTANTEAFF.

In its sample, this clone was seen once. The V and J genes are TRBV6-6 and TRBJ2-2; 7 bases map to TRBD1. The germline V gene has CDR1 MNHNY and CDR2 SVGAGI (reference sequence). This CDR3 has 15 residues. J lost 13 bases, V lost 6 bases, and 17 bases had no gene match. The CDR3 DNA reads TGTGCCAGCAGGACAGGGTCGGAGCGGACCAGGGGGCTGTTTTTT. It is translated as CASRTGSERTRGLFF.

The gene calls are TRBV5-1 and TRBJ2-6; possible D gene TRBD1, 6 bases. The germline V and J ends were trimmed by 0 bases and 3 bases, with 16 bases remaining between them. This CDR3 region has 18 residues. Per the germline V gene, CDR1 is SGHRS and CDR2 is YFSETQ. This chain's CDR3 is CASSLAGLQGYGANVLTF. The CDR3 coding sequence is TGCGCCAGCAGCTTGGCCGGTCTCCAGGGGTATGGGGCCAACGTCCTGACTTTC.

V and J are TRBV25-1 and TRBJ1-1, with a tentative D call TRBD1 (5 bases). This CDR3 has 15 amino acids. Trimming took 6 bases from V and 3 from J, leaving 17 bases between them. The germline V gene encodes CDR1 MGHDK and CDR2 SYGVNS. CDR3 residues: CASSASGFFHTEAFF. The DNA for the CDR3 is TGTGCCAGCAGCGCTTCAGGGTTCTTCCACACTGAAGCTTTCTTT.

Comment on this clone: Other DNA sequences within the sample encode an identical CDR3. The gene calls are TRBV7-3 and TRBJ2-5; maybe TRBD1 (5 bases). This CDR3 contains 13 residues. The germline V gene has CDR1 SGHTA and CDR2 FQGTGA. V was trimmed by 2 bases and J by 3 bases, leaving 7 bases between them. The CDR3 is CASSLDRKETQYF. DNA of the CDR3: TGTGCCAGCAGCTTAGACAGAAAAGAGACCCAGTACTTC.

This clone was counted between two and nine times. The V call is TRBV28, the J call TRBJ2-5; weak D call: TRBD1 (5 bases). CDR3 size: 15 residues. Trimming removed 6 bases at V and 1 base at J, with 15 bases between. Germline V gene lookup returns CDR1 MDHEN and CDR2 SYDVKM. The CDR3 here is CASSRTGWGQETQYF. CDR3 bases: TGTGCCAGCAGCCGTACAGGTTGGGGCCAAGAGACCCAGTACTTC.

This chain links TRBV2 with TRBJ2-7; 8 positions match TRBD1. The CDR3 is 13 residues long. V lost 7 bases, J lost 6 bases, and 8 bases stayed unmatched. Germline lookup yields CDR1 SNHLY and CDR2 FYNNEI. CDR3 sequence (DNA): TGTGCCAGCAAGGACAGGGTCGGACTCGAGCAGTACTTC. Its translation: CASKDRVGLEQYF.

The gene calls are TRBV9 and TRBJ2-3; D gene unclear. Germline V gene lookup returns CDR1 SGDLS and CDR2 YYNGEE. The length of the CDR3 is 14 residues. The V and J ends lost 3 bases and 2 bases respectively, with 10 bases between them. For the CDR3, the DNA is TGTGCCAGCAGCGGGCACACATACACAGATACGCAGTATTTT. Protein: CASSGHTYTDTQYF.

CDR3 nucleotides: TGCGCCAGCATCGGGACAGGGGTGGGCAATGAGCAGTTCTTC. It translates to CASIGTGVGNEQFF. V and J are TRBV5-1 and TRBJ2-1; 10 bases are shared with TRBD1. CDR3 length equals 14 residues. J gave up 6 bases and V 6 bases, and 6 bases lay outside the gene matches. Germline V lookup: CDR1 SGHRS, CDR2 YFSETQ.

This clone was seen a single time. V is TRBV5-8 and J is TRBJ2-5; 12 nucleotides match TRBD2. With V trimmed by 2 bases and J by 0 bases, 5 bases remained unmatched. This CDR3 has 17 residues. CDR1 is SGHTS, CDR2 YDEGEE, per germline. The CDR3 bases are TGTGCCAGCAGCTTTTTCCTAGCGGGAGGGTACCAAGAGACCCAGTACTTC. It encodes CASSFFLAGGYQETQYF.

The chain joins TRBV7-3 to TRBJ2-1; 9 nucleotides match TRBD1. Germline assignment: CDR1 SGHTA and CDR2 FQGTGA. Unmatched junction bases numbered 4, after V lost 0 bases and J lost 7 bases. The CDR3 runs to 15 residues. This CDR3 reads CASSLTQTGGNEQFF. In DNA form, the CDR3 reads TGTGCCAGCAGCTTAACCCAGACAGGGGGTAATGAGCAGTTCTTC.

The chain uses TRBV7-2 and TRBJ2-1; 12 bases are shared with TRBD1. Germline lookup yields CDR1 SGHTA and CDR2 FQGNSA. V was clipped by 4 bases and J by 6 bases; unmatched bases: 13. The CDR3 loop spans 18 amino acids. The DNA for the CDR3 is TGTGCCAGCAGCTCCGGGACAGGGGGCAGGGACTACAGCAATGAGCAGTTCTTC. Protein: CASSSGTGGRDYSNEQFF. The full variable domain, completed using reference TRBV7-2 and TRBJ2-1, is GAGVSQSPSNKVTEKGKDVELRCDPISGHTALYWYRQSLGQGLEFLIYFQGNSAPDKSGLPSDRFSAERTGGSVSTLTIQRTQQEDSAVYLCASSSGTGGRDYSNEQFFGPGTRLTVL.